This entry is about one T cell receptor (beta chain). No antigen is known for it. No quality values exist for individual bases; no much larger clone is one base distant. Relative to germline, V is missing 7 bases and J is missing 6 bases, with 9 bases of the junction outside any gene match. Taken from cysteine to phenylalanine, the CDR3 has 14 residues. Kept here is only the CDR3 DNA, which spans 42 bases and is read in frame from base 1. The CDR1 and CDR2 encoded by the germline V gene are MDHEN and SYDVKM. TCRbeta CDR3 regions were amplified from genomic DNA by means of the immunoSEQ Assay, a bias-controlled multiplex PCR. In the authors' own workflow: Nucleated cell counts per sample were estimated from amplification of reference gene primers within the assay. To quantify the absolute abundance of each unique TCRbeta CDR3 rearrangement, sequence reads were collapsed and filtered. For each sample, productive Simpson clonality was calculated by taking the square root of Simpson's diversity index across productive rearrangements. The table was pulled from immuneACCESS by TCRdb, which kept in-frame rearrangements only. Such tables lose some clones; where checked, under half of the loss comes from unresolved V genes, and the rest has no known cause. V, J and clone size reflect that table, while D and trimming were determined from the DNA. In this sample the table shows 110,000 or so clones, about 87% of which occur a single time. The ten largest clonotypes hold approximately 4.4% of the sample.

Collaborating institutions collected whole blood in K2EDTA tubes following their own protocols. For TCRbeta analysis, collaborators shipped samples in one of three forms: frozen whole blood, isolated PBMCs, or DNA extracted from either of those sample types. This sample stems from a study of blood T cell repertoires in COVID-19 (dated by TCRdb to the early 2020s). Background for the entire study: Samples from collaborators originated in the United States, Italy and Spain and spanned both the acute and convalescent phases of COVID-19. The prospective study material was composed of cDNA or gDNA derived from T cells, B-cell-depleted T cells, or PBMCs. Where HLA class I and class II types were available, the types were taken from metadata supplied by the sample provider, not from assay-based typing. The repertoires were released in a freely available public database intended as a resource for research on the immune response to SARS-CoV-2. The samples were drawn from two sources: the first 160 participants of the ongoing ImmuneRACE study, and 1,200 or so subjects contributed by 6 global collaborators. Deeply sampled blood TCRbeta repertoires from subjects exposed to, actively infected with, or recovered from COVID-19 were included in the dataset. Nearly every sample came with metadata listing a de-identified subject ID, COVID-19 status, age in years and sex.

Overall study results and their limits: The quantity of clinical and demographic metadata differed by source and by participant and was supplied without curation.

The sequenced material came from peripheral blood. This receptor was obtained from a woman aged 50 to 60 with acute or convalescent COVID-19. In this chain, TRBV28 is recombined with TRBJ2-5; 9 nucleotides in the junction match TRBD1. The CDR3 is CASIPGTGYKTQYF. DNA sequence: TGTGCCAGCATACCCGGGACAGGGTACAAGACCCAGTACTTC.